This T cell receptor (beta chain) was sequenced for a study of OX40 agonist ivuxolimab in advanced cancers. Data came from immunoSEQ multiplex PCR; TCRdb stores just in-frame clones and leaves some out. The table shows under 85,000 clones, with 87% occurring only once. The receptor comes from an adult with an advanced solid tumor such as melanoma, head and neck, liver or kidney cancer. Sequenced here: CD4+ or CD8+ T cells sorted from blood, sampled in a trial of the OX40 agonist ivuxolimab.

CDR3 amino acids: CASSLQAGGVDTQYF. In nucleotides, the CDR3 is TGCGCCAGCAGCCTACAAGCGGGAGGGGTGGATACGCAGTATTTT. The chain couples TRBV5-1 to TRBJ2-3, with 10 bases matching TRBD2. The germline V gene has CDR1 SGHRS and CDR2 YFSETQ. This CDR3 has 15 amino acids. Trimming at V came to 4 bases and at J to 6 bases, leaving 8 bases not matched to a gene.